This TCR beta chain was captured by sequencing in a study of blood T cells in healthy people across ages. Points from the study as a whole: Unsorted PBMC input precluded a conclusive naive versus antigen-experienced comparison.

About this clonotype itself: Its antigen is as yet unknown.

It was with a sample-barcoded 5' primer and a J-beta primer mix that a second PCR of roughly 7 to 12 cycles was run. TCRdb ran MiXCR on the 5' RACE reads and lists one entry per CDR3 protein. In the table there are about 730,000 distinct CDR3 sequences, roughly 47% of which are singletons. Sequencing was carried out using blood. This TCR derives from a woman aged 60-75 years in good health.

CDR3 coding DNA: TGCAGTGCTAGAGATGGCCAGACACCTAACTATGGCTACACCTTC. It specifies CSARDGQTPNYGYTF. The rearrangement links TRBV20-1 to TRBJ1-2; D not certain. CDR1 and CDR2 from the germline V gene are DFQATT and SNEGSKA (reference sequence). The CDR3 is 15 amino acids. Trimming took off 0 bases at V and 0 bases at J, with 11 bases between the two ends.